The following is a T cell receptor beta chain sequence with its context. Antigen: not known. The data originate from a study of T cell repertoires in cytomegalovirus infection. Study summary: It was the public TCR beta signatures that indicated both CMV infection and matching HLA type.

Findings and limits, study-wide: HLA-C-restricted TCR beta clonotypes specific for CMV led the ex vivo response. The study identified carriers of CMV plus the relevant HLA from cumulative public TCR beta family frequency.

Trimming cost V 6 bases and J 5 bases, with 10 bases left between them. The CDR3 length is 12 residues. Germline CDR1 and CDR2: ENHRY and SYGVKD. TCRdb redid the calling of the reads with MiXCR, one entry per CDR3 protein. The sample has hundreds of thousands of distinct CDR3 sequences, around 35% seen once. The receptor's source is a human donor in good health (CMV status not recorded). Some clones in this sample may be carry-over from other donors' samples. V and J are TRBV10-3 and TRBJ1-1, with D possibly TRBD1 on 6 matching bases. The source material was cultured PBMCs, sampled from culture after CMV antigen stimulation. CDR3 bases: TGTGCCATCAGGAAGGGGGAAACTGAAGCTTTCTTT. This gives the protein CAIRKGETEAFF.